Presented here are 7 T cell receptor beta chains from one specimen sequenced in a study of molecular identifiers for immune sequencing clone quantification. One entry per CDR3 protein, called by TCRdb with MiXCR from the PCR reads. The table records nearly 650,000 distinct CDR3 sequences, about 25% of them present only once. Sequencing was carried out using naive CD8+ T cells from blood, with Jurkat cell RNA spiked in. Described subset: FACS-sorted CD8+CD4-CCR7+CD45RA+ naive T cells. These receptors were collected from a human donor in good health. Some libraries in this study had Jurkat cell RNA spiked in.

The CDR3 sequence is CASRWTGGTGELFF. The CDR3 DNA follows: TGTGCCAGCAGGTGGACAGGCGGGACCGGGGAGCTGTTTTTT. The V and J genes are TRBV7-9 and TRBJ2-2; 7 nucleotides agree with TRBD1. The CDR3 loop spans 14 amino acids. The germline gives CDR1 SEHNR, CDR2 FQNEAQ (reference sequence). V was pared by 6 bases and J by 5 bases, with 6 bases of the junction left unmatched.

This clonotype was found many times. The chain uses TRBV30 and TRBJ1-5; D is unclear. Per germline, CDR1 GTSNPN and CDR2 SVGIG (reference sequence). Trimming took 4 bases from V and 7 from J, leaving 11 bases between them. This CDR3 region has 12 residues. CDR3 protein: CAWNSYGQPQHF. The CDR3 DNA is TGTGCCTGGAACTCCTATGGGCAGCCCCAGCATTTT.

The genes are TRBV5-5 and TRBJ2-7; a possible D gene is TRBD2 (6 bases). Germline CDR1 is SGHKS and CDR2 is YYEKEE (reference sequence). Trimming left V 4 bases short and J 6 bases short, with 14 bases between. The CDR3 has 13 residues. Written as DNA, the CDR3 is TGTGCCAGCAGCCTGAACCGGGGGACCGAGCAGTACTTC. It codes for CASSLNRGTEQYF.

Points on this clonotype: A much larger clonotype is one base distant, so this may be a read error. The chain couples TRBV28 to TRBJ2-3; 7 bases line up with TRBD2. CDR3 length equals 14 residues. Germline-derived CDR1 and CDR2 are MDHEN and SYDVKM. CDR3 region: CASRGLVHTDTRYF. The CDR3 nucleotides are TGTGCCAGCAGAGGACTAGTGCACACAGATACGCGGTATTTT. The complete variable domain, with remaining parts taken from reference TRBV28 and TRBJ2-3, reads DVKVTQSSRYLVKRTGEKVFLECVQDMDHENMFWYRQDPGLGLRLIYFSYDVKMKEKGDIPEGYSVSREKKERFSLILESASTNQTSMYLCASRGLVHTDTRYFGPGTRLTVL.

The CDR3 DNA reads TGTGCTAGTGGACCTACAGGGGGCGGGTACGAGCAGTACTTC. Translation: CASGPTGGGYEQYF. The chain joins TRBV12-5 to TRBJ2-7; 9 bases agree with TRBD1. There are 14 residues in the CDR3. V lost 6 bases, J lost 4 bases, and 7 bases stayed unmatched. Germline-derived CDR1 and CDR2 are LGHNT and FRNRAP.

The chain joins TRBV12-5 to TRBJ2-5; D gene uncertain. This CDR3 comprises 14 residues. V shed 5 bases and J shed 7 bases, with 17 bases lying between them. Germline values: CDR1 LGHNT, CDR2 FRNRAP. The CDR3 sequence: CASGPPGQAGTQYF. The CDR3 DNA follows: TGTGCTAGTGGTCCTCCCGGGCAGGCCGGGACCCAGTACTTC.

This clonotype occurred many times. The CDR3, as DNA: TGTGCCAGTAGTATTGGTAGGACAGCTACCGGGGAGCTGTTTTTT. This translates into CASSIGRTATGELFF. This chain joins TRBV19 and TRBJ2-2, with D possibly matching TRBD1 (6 bases). The germline V and J ends were trimmed by 3 bases and 5 bases, with 13 bases remaining between them. CDR1 is LNHDA, CDR2 SQIVND, per germline (reference sequence). The CDR3 consists of 15 residues.